The next 4 T cell receptor beta chains were all read from a single sample in a study of cytomegalovirus exposure and HLA in healthy donors. The study ran its PCR with 60 Vbeta and 13 Jbeta primers. The protocol was immunoSEQ multiplex PCR, while the TCRdb copy is restricted to in-frame clones and leaves out a portion. The repertoire holds about 99,000 clones, with about 80% as singletons. The sequenced sample consisted of PBMCs. These receptors were taken from a man aged 35 to 55 in good health and CMV-seronegative.

This chain joins TRBV29-1 and TRBJ2-5, with 10 bases identical to TRBD2. The CDR3 contains 17 residues. Trimming took 0 bases from V and 4 from J; bases not matched to a gene: 11. CDR1 and CDR2 (germline): SQVTM, ANQGSEA. The CDR3 DNA reads as TGCAGCGTTGAAGATCGGGGGACTAGCGTTCGGGGAGAGACCCAGTACTTC. It yields the protein CSVEDRGTSVRGETQYF.

This chain joins TRBV19 and TRBJ2-1; D possibly corresponds to TRBD2 (5 bases). Germline V gene sequence: CDR1 LNHDA, CDR2 SQIVND (reference sequence). This CDR3 is 13 amino acids long. Trimming removed 8 bases at V and 8 bases at J, with 16 bases between. CDR3 in DNA: TGTGCCAGTGCCCAAGCGGATTCGGATGAGCAGTTCTTC. This gives the protein CASAQADSDEQFF.

CDR3 region: CASSLARAYNEQFF. CDR3 bases: TGTGCCAGCAGCTTAGCGCGGGCGTACAATGAGCAGTTCTTC. The chain employs TRBV7-9 and TRBJ2-1; possibly TRBD2 for D (5 bases). Per the germline V gene, CDR1 is SEHNR and CDR2 is FQNEAQ (reference sequence). Trimming removed 0 bases at V and 4 bases at J, with 7 bases between. This CDR3 contains 14 residues.

The rearrangement uses TRBV7-8 and TRBJ1-4, with unresolved D. The CDR3 loop spans 16 amino acids. Germline V gives CDR1 SGHVS, CDR2 FQNEAQ. The V end lost 5 bases, the J end lost 0 bases, and 13 bases lay between the germline ends. CDR3 nucleotides: TGTGCCAGCAGCCTAAACGAACTCCCAACTAATGAAAAACTGTTTTTT. Encoded protein: CASSLNELPTNEKLFF.